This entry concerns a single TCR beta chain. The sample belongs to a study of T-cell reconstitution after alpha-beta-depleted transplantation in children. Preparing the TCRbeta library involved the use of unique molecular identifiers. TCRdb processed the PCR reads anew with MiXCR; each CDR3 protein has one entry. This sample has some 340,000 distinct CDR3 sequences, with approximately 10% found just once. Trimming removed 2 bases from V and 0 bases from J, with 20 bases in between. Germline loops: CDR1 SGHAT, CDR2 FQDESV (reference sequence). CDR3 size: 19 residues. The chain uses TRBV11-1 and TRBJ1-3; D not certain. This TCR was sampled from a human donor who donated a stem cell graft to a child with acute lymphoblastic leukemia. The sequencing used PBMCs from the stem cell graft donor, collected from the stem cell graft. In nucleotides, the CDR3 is TGTGCCAGCAGCTTATCCCCTAAAGACCGAAAGAGCTCTGGAAACACCATATATTTT. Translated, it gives CASSLSPKDRKSSGNTIYF.